This T cell receptor (beta chain) was observed in a study of T cell repertoires in cytomegalovirus infection. Study-level background: Public TCR beta signatures marked donors with CMV infection and the matching HLA.

TCRdb re-called the reads with MiXCR, one entry per CDR3 protein. The table records about 60,000 distinct CDR3 sequences, more than 15% of them present only once. Germline V gene lookup returns CDR1 MNHEY and CDR2 SVGAGI. V was trimmed by 7 bases and J by 4 bases, leaving 16 bases between them. This CDR3 is 14 amino acids long. Study outcomes and limitations: Clonotype analysis showed dominance of the ex vivo response by HLA-C-restricted CMV-specific TCR beta clonotypes.

A remark on this clonotype: Its matching antigen is unknown.

Material: CD8+ T cells from cultured PBMCs, obtained from culture after CMV antigen stimulation. This chain connects TRBV6-5 to TRBJ2-5, with TRBD2 as a possible D gene (6 bases). The receptor was derived from a human donor in good health (CMV status not recorded). Some clones in this sample may be carry-over from other donors' samples. CDR3 coding DNA: TGTGCCAGCACCCCGAGGGACTTCTTAGAGACCCAGTACTTC. Translating gives CASTPRDFLETQYF.